These T cell receptor beta chains were read from a single sample in a study of blood T cell repertoires in COVID-19. Sequenced by immunoSEQ multiplex PCR; TCRdb stores in-frame clones only, minus some. The data contain a few hundred thousand clones, 80% of them singletons. Specimen: peripheral blood. The origin of the receptors is a woman aged 70-85 years with acute or convalescent COVID-19. Each CDR3 is given with its conserved first and last residue. The order of the fields is D gene, V gene, J gene, CDR3 protein. D genes are given only for firm matches.

d_gene: TRBD2; v_gene: TRBV7-9; j_gene: TRBJ2-7; CDR3aa: CASSSEGASGTSYEQYF
d_gene: NA; v_gene: TRBV18; j_gene: TRBJ1-3; CDR3aa: CASSRENTSGNTIYF
d_gene: NA; v_gene: TRBV18; j_gene: TRBJ1-1; CDR3aa: CASSQGANTEAFF
d_gene: TRBD1; v_gene: TRBV3-1/TRBV3-2; j_gene: TRBJ1-4; CDR3aa: CASSPPGQPNEKLFF
d_gene: NA; v_gene: TRBV2; j_gene: TRBJ2-3; CDR3aa: CASKAGTDTQYF
d_gene: NA; v_gene: TRBV10-3; j_gene: TRBJ2-2; CDR3aa: CASVATGYTGELFF
d_gene: TRBD1; v_gene: TRBV5-5; j_gene: TRBJ1-2; CDR3aa: CASSPASGQGHGYTF
d_gene: TRBD2; v_gene: TRBV4-1; j_gene: TRBJ2-2; CDR3aa: CASSQDRGLGIKAELFF
d_gene: TRBD2; v_gene: TRBV4-1; j_gene: TRBJ2-7; CDR3aa: CASSQDYGGVSYEQYF
d_gene: NA; v_gene: TRBV4-1; j_gene: TRBJ1-6; CDR3aa: CASSQPREGVYRSPLHF
d_gene: NA; v_gene: TRBV3-1/TRBV3-2; j_gene: TRBJ2-6; CDR3aa: CASSQEAGSGGANVLTF
d_gene: TRBD1; v_gene: TRBV11-2; j_gene: TRBJ1-1; CDR3aa: CASSKTGSEAFF
d_gene: TRBD1; v_gene: TRBV18; j_gene: TRBJ1-5; CDR3aa: CASSLGYRGDQPQHF
d_gene: TRBD1; v_gene: TRBV13; j_gene: TRBJ2-3; CDR3aa: CASSLVGTGAPDTQYF
d_gene: NA; v_gene: TRBV28; j_gene: TRBJ2-2; CDR3aa: CASSSPGSTGELFF
d_gene: TRBD2; v_gene: TRBV5-4; j_gene: TRBJ2-3; CDR3aa: CASSSASGGPDTQYF
d_gene: TRBD1; v_gene: TRBV4-1; j_gene: TRBJ1-1; CDR3aa: CASSPAGGADLGAF
d_gene: NA; v_gene: TRBV4-1; j_gene: TRBJ2-3; CDR3aa: CASSQPNTDTQYF
d_gene: NA; v_gene: TRBV4-1; j_gene: TRBJ2-5; CDR3aa: CASSQDGGGVQETQYF
d_gene: TRBD2; v_gene: TRBV23-1; j_gene: TRBJ2-3; CDR3aa: CASSQSASGVTDTQYF
d_gene: TRBD2; v_gene: TRBV3-1/TRBV3-2; j_gene: TRBJ2-5; CDR3aa: CASRQAGGPLDETQYF
d_gene: NA; v_gene: TRBV19; j_gene: TRBJ2-1; CDR3aa: CASSIDPPRGSLWDEQFF
d_gene: TRBD1; v_gene: TRBV18; j_gene: TRBJ2-1; CDR3aa: CASSRTGESYNEQFF
d_gene: TRBD1; v_gene: TRBV9; j_gene: TRBJ1-2; CDR3aa: CASSMGQGIGYTF
d_gene: TRBD1; v_gene: TRBV19; j_gene: TRBJ1-2; CDR3aa: CASTLGTGNFYGYTF
d_gene: TRBD2; v_gene: TRBV3-1/TRBV3-2; j_gene: TRBJ2-5; CDR3aa: CASSPGKRLAGGPWSGQETQYF
d_gene: NA; v_gene: TRBV5-1; j_gene: TRBJ1-2; CDR3aa: CASSFEGGYYTF
d_gene: TRBD1; v_gene: TRBV4-3; j_gene: TRBJ2-7; CDR3aa: CASSQDYRGLSYEQYF
d_gene: TRBD1; v_gene: TRBV7-8; j_gene: TRBJ1-2; CDR3aa: CASSPGQGVVYGYTF
d_gene: TRBD1; v_gene: TRBV4-1; j_gene: TRBJ2-7; CDR3aa: CASSHPPGQGSNEQYF
d_gene: NA; v_gene: TRBV19; j_gene: TRBJ2-1; CDR3aa: CASTNSGEQFF
d_gene: TRBD2; v_gene: TRBV4-3; j_gene: TRBJ2-1; CDR3aa: CASSHRLAGSYNEQFF
d_gene: NA; v_gene: TRBV15; j_gene: TRBJ2-1; CDR3aa: CATSGRTGSSYNEQFF
d_gene: NA; v_gene: TRBV4-3; j_gene: TRBJ1-3; CDR3aa: CASSQQFRGISGNTIYF
d_gene: TRBD2; v_gene: TRBV7-8; j_gene: TRBJ2-7; CDR3aa: CASSSGGSGGIYEQYF
d_gene: NA; v_gene: TRBV6-6; j_gene: TRBJ1-2; CDR3aa: CASSPSEGASGYTF
d_gene: NA; v_gene: TRBV10-3; j_gene: TRBJ2-1; CDR3aa: CAISESGDNEQFF
d_gene: NA; v_gene: TRBV4-3; j_gene: TRBJ1-4; CDR3aa: CASSQDQQAGTNEKLFF
d_gene: TRBD1; v_gene: TRBV6-5; j_gene: TRBJ1-2; CDR3aa: CASSYSTGTGSSTF
d_gene: NA; v_gene: TRBV5-7; j_gene: TRBJ2-5; CDR3aa: CASSLERTGSGKETQYF
d_gene: TRBD1; v_gene: TRBV10-1; j_gene: TRBJ1-1; CDR3aa: CASRRGGAPRGTEAFF